The rows below give T cell receptor beta chains drawn from one sample of a study of shared clonotypes between healthy human individuals. Only in-frame clones appear in the TCRdb table, and some are missing; sequencing was by immunoSEQ multiplex PCR. Among hundreds of thousands of clones listed, less than 96% were seen once. Sequenced sample: naive CD4+ T cells sorted from blood. These receptors all come from a young woman in good health. Each CDR3 is given with its conserved first and last residue. The D gene is left open where the match is weak. The listing skips clone size in some rows; elsewhere it reads once, few, many or a size class.

size | J | V | D | DNA | CDR3
. | TRBJ1-3 | TRBV6-1 | . | TGTGCCAGCACCACGACAGGACGCTCTGGAAACACCATATATTTT | CASTTTGRSGNTIYF
. | TRBJ1-2 | TRBV19 | . | TGTGCCACGAGGGAGGGGACACACTATGGCTACACCTTC | CATREGTHYGYTF
. | TRBJ1-1 | TRBV2 | . | TGTGCCAGCAGTGAATCGCCAAGGACAAGGAACACTGAAGCTTTCTTT | CASSESPRTRNTEAFF
. | TRBJ2-7 | TRBV4-1 | . | TGCGCCAGCAGCCAGCCGGGCGAGCAGTACTTC | CASSQPGEQYF
. | TRBJ1-1 | TRBV7-8 | . | TGTGCCAGCAGCCGGTCGAATTTGGGGCGTACTGAAGCTTTCTTT | CASSRSNLGRTEAFF
. | TRBJ2-1 | TRBV7-3 | . | TGTGCCAGCAGCCGAACTGGGGGCCGAGGAAATGAGCAGTTCTTC | CASSRTGGRGNEQFF
. | TRBJ1-1 | TRBV5-1 | . | TGCGCCAGCAGCTTGGCGGCAGGCACTGAAGCTTTCTTT | CASSLAAGTEAFF
. | TRBJ1-2 | TRBV15 | . | TGTGCCACCAGCAGAGATGAGGAGAGACGTAACTATGGCTACACCTTC | CATSRDEERRNYGYTF
. | TRBJ1-1 | TRBV7-2 | TRBD1 | TGTGCCAGCAGGCCCGGGCTGGGCAGGGGGCACACTGAAGCTTTCTTT | CASRPGLGRGHTEAFF
. | TRBJ2-3 | TRBV11-2 | TRBD2 | TGTGCCAGCAGCCCAGGGACTAGCGGGAGGGCTGTGGTTGATACGCAGTATTTT | CASSPGTSGRAVVDTQYF
once | TRBJ2-5 | TRBV27 | TRBD2 | TGTGCCAGCAGTTTACTTTCTAGCGGGAGATCGCAGTACTTC | CASSLLSSGRSQYF
. | TRBJ1-4 | TRBV4-1 | TRBD1 | TGCGCCAGCAGCCGAATCCGGGACAGGGGCCCCAAGGGGGAAAAACTGTTTTTT | CASSRIRDRGPKGEKLFF
. | TRBJ1-4 | TRBV28 | TRBD1 | TGTGCCAGCAGTCTCACGACAGGGGAACTGTTTTTT | CASSLTTGELFF
once | TRBJ2-7 | TRBV15 | TRBD1 | TGTGCCACCAGCACTTCGGACAGGGGAAGAGACGACGAGCAGTACTTC | CATSTSDRGRDDEQYF
. | TRBJ2-7 | TRBV5-1 | TRBD2 | TGCGCCAGCACCCTGGGGGGGAGCTCCTACGAGCAGTACTTC | CASTLGGSSYEQYF